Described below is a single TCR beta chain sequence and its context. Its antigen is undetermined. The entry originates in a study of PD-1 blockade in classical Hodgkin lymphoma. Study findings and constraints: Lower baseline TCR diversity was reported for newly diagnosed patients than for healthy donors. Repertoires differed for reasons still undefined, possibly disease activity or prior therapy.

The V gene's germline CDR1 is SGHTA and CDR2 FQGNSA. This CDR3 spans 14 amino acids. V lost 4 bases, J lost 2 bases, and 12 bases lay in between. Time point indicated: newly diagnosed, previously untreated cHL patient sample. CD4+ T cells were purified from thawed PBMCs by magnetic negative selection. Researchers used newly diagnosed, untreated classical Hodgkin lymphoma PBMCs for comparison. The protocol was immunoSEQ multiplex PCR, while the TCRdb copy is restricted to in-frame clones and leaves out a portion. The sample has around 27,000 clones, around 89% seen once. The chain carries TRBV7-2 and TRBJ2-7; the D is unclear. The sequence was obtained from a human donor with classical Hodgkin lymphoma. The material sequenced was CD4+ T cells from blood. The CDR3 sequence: CASSSDAWAYEQYF. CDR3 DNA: TGTGCCAGCAGCTCGGACGCCTGGGCCTACGAGCAGTACTTC.